The clone carrying this T cell receptor (beta chain) was counted between two and nine times. Its antigen is still unknown. MiXCR, applied by TCRdb to the RT-PCR reads, yields one record per CDR3 protein. This table holds 650,000 to 800,000 distinct CDR3 sequences, approximately 17% found once. The V end was cut by 6 bases, the J end by 3 bases, with 14 bases between. The CDR3 is 14 amino acids. Germline CDR1 is MNHNS and CDR2 is SASEGT. The sample originates from a study of response to subunit inactivated influenza vaccine. Study-wide points: The authors put forward the suggestion that each seasonal influenza vaccination may bring in only a limited number of new T cells.

The sample in question was PBMCs from blood, obtained 4 to 6 days after vaccination. The chain couples TRBV6-1 to TRBJ1-1; D may be TRBD1 (6 bases). The TCR was taken from a man aged 50-59 years who received an inactivated influenza vaccine. The CDR3 sequence is CASRFLAGDTEAFF. The DNA for the CDR3 is TGTGCCAGCAGATTCCTAGCAGGGGACACTGAAGCTTTCTTT.